This T cell receptor beta chain appears in the sequencing data of a study of T cells in Graves' hyperthyroidism and ophthalmopathy. Overall study results and limits: Blood samples included most of the expanded thyroid clonotypes exceeding 0.001. Stable hyperthyroidism was told apart from ophthalmopathy by a model built on 13 V-J features.

Those patients with uncontrolled infection, other autoimmune disease, pregnancy or lactation were excluded. Used for diagnoses were clinical symptoms, serum thyroxine and TRAb, thyroid ultrasound and orbital computed tomography. The length of the CDR3 is 14 residues. Germline CDR1 reads SGHTA; CDR2 reads FQGNSA. V dropped 1 base and J dropped 3 bases, with 9 bases sitting between them. From RNA transcripts, TCR beta CDR3 regions were amplified. Initially, a first-round RT-PCR of the TCR CDR3 employed the HTBI primer set. Using its own MiXCR run on the multiplex PCR reads, TCRdb lists one record per CDR3 protein. The sample contains more than 550,000 distinct CDR3 sequences, roughly 46% of which appear only once. This clonotype has more than one count but fewer than ten. Its antigen is not known.

The rearrangement uses TRBV7-2 and TRBJ1-2; D not resolved. Sequencing used peripheral blood or thyroid tissue (not recorded which). The clonotype originates from an adult man with Graves' disease, either hyperthyroidism or ophthalmopathy (not recorded which). The chain's CDR3 is CASSLGPTYYGYTF. The CDR3 DNA is TGTGCCAGCAGCTTAGGTCCCACCTACTATGGCTACACCTTC.